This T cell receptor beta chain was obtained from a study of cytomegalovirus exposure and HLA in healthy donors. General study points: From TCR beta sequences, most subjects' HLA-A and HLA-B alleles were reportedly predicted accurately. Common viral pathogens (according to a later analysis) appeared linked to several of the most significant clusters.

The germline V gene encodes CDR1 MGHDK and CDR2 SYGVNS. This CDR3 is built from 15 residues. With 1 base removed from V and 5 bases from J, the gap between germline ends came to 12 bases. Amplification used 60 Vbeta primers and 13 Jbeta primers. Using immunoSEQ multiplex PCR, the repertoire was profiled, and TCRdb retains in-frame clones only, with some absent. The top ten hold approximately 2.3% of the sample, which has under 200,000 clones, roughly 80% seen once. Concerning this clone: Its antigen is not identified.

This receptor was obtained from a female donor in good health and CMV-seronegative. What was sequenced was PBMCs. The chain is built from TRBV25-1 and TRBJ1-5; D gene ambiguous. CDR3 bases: TGTGCCAGCAGTGAATCCCCCGTGTTATATCAGCCCCAGCATTTT. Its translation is CASSESPVLYQPQHF.